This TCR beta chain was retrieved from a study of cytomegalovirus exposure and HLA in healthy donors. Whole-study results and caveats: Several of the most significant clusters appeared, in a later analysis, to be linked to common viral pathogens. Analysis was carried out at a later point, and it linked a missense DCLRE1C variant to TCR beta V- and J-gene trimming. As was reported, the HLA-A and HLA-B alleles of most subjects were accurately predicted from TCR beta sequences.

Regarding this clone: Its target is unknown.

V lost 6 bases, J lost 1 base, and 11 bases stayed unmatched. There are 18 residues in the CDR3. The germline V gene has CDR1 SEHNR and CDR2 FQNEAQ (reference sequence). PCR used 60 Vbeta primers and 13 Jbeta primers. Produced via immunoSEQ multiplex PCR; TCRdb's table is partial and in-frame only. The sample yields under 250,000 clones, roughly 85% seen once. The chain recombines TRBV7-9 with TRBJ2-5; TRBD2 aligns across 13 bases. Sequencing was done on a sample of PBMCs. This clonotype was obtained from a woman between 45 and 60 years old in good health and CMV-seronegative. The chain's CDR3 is CASSSRLAGGPSQETQYF. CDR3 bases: TGTGCCAGCAGTTCCCGACTAGCGGGGGGCCCTTCCCAAGAGACCCAGTACTTC.